This T cell receptor beta chain was sequenced during a study of T-cell reconstitution after alpha-beta-depleted transplantation in children. A TCRbeta library incorporating unique molecular identifiers was prepared. MiXCR, run by TCRdb on the PCR reads, gives a single entry per CDR3 protein. Counted here are hundreds of thousands of distinct CDR3 sequences, about 10% occurring once; the ten biggest clones make up 2% to 2.5%. This TCR derives from a child under 10 years old with inherited bone marrow failure, due to receive a stem cell transplant. The sequences come from PBMCs, collected before TCRalphabeta/CD19-depleted stem cell transplant.

CDR3 sequence reads: CATSDLRTGIGTDTQYF. CDR3 nucleotide sequence: TGTGCCACCAGTGACCTCCGCACAGGGATTGGCACAGATACGCAGTATTTT. The rearrangement joins TRBV24-1 to TRBJ2-3; the D gene is possibly TRBD1 (6 bases). This CDR3 region has 17 residues. Germline V gene sequence: CDR1 KGHDR, CDR2 SFDVKD. V shed 4 bases and J shed 1 base, with 17 bases lying between them.